This entry features one T cell receptor (beta chain) sequence. The antigen is undetermined. The data are from a study of monozygotic twins with inflammatory bowel disease. General study findings and limits: Added variability in patient repertoires may stem from differing immunosuppressive treatments.

CDR3 size: 14 residues. TCRdb reprocessed the 5' RACE reads and reports one entry per CDR3 protein, with no DNA. Its table lists some 440,000 distinct CDR3 sequences. Skipping T cell sorting, the study isolated total RNA directly from whole blood. This chain uses TRBV12-3 or TRBV12-4 with TRBJ1-5. This TCR came from a human donor with ulcerative colitis or Crohn's disease, or a healthy co-twin of an affected twin (not recorded which). The sample consisted of blood. Here the CDR3 reads CASSLKVGNQPQHF.